A single sample gave rise to the 3 T cell receptor beta chains below, sequenced in a study of blood T cell repertoires in COVID-19. Method: immunoSEQ multiplex PCR; TCRdb's copy keeps in-frame clones and lacks some. The data contain around 300,000 clones, around 90% of them seen just once; the ten biggest clones take up around 2.1%. Sequenced: peripheral blood. These receptors all come from a man aged 45-65 years with acute or convalescent COVID-19.

The chain is built from TRBV27 and TRBJ2-1; 8 bases agree with TRBD2. Germline CDR1 and CDR2: MNHEY and SMNVEV (reference sequence). Trimming cost V 6 bases and J 3 bases; bases outside gene matches: 4. The CDR3 length is 14 residues. The chain's CDR3 is CASSAGGLYNEQFF. CDR3 DNA: TGTGCCAGCAGCGCGGGGGGACTCTACAATGAGCAGTTCTTC.

The chain is built from TRBV30 and TRBJ1-6; D ambiguous. The CDR3 has 13 residues. Germline assignment: CDR1 GTSNPN and CDR2 SVGIG (reference sequence). The V end lost 2 bases, the J end lost 3 bases, and 5 bases lay between the germline ends. DNA of the CDR3: TGTGCCTGGAGTCGTCTCTATAATTCACCCCTCCACTTT. As protein: CAWSRLYNSPLHF.

The chain joins TRBV5-4 to TRBJ2-7; 11 bases fit TRBD2. Germline V lookup: CDR1 SGHNT, CDR2 YYREEE (reference sequence). The CDR3 spans 14 residues. V lost 5 bases, J lost 2 bases, and 3 bases stayed unmatched. In nucleotides, the CDR3 is TGTGCCAGCAGGACTAGCGGGATAACCTACGAGCAGTACTTC. Protein: CASRTSGITYEQYF.